This T cell receptor (beta chain) is drawn from a study of blood T cell repertoires in COVID-19. The overall study: Samples representing acute and convalescent COVID-19 were sourced from the United States, Italy and Spain.

The count of this clone is one. V was pared by 5 bases and J by 10 bases, with 6 bases of the junction left unmatched. This CDR3 is 14 amino acids long. Germline V gives CDR1 KGHDR, CDR2 SFDVKD. As processed by the authors: Quantification of nucleated cells was approximated via reference gene primer amplification. Measured with immunoSEQ multiplex PCR; TCRdb has only the in-frame clones, and not every one. V and J calls and clone size are those listed in that table; D and trimming were worked out from the DNA. The table lists a few hundred thousand clones, over 75% of them singletons, with 5.1% in the top ten.

This chain uses TRBV24-1 with TRBJ2-1, with TRBD1 matching over 11 bases. The sequence was obtained from a man aged 50 or older with active or convalescent COVID-19. The sample was peripheral blood. This chain's CDR3 is CATSVGDRGDEQFF. The CDR3 DNA follows: TGTGCCACCAGTGTCGGGGACAGGGGGGACGAGCAGTTCTTC.